One sample yielded the 25 T cell receptor beta chains listed below, sequenced in a study of radiation and T cells in renal cell carcinoma. Libraries were prepared by immunoSEQ multiplex PCR; TCRdb keeps only in-frame clonotypes and omits some of them. The data contain around 17,000 clones, approximately 58% of them singletons. As for treatment: treatment-naive control, cytoreductive nephrectomy. The sequenced sample was tumor tissue, obtained from a patient whose treatment was nephrectomy without radiotherapy. The receptor source for this set is a man aged 35 to 55 with renal cell carcinoma.

V gene TRBV9 combines with J gene TRBJ2-1, with D perhaps matching TRBD2 (6 bases). The germline V gene has CDR1 SGDLS and CDR2 YYNGEE. V was shortened by 0 bases and J by 8 bases, with 9 bases between the two germline ends. This CDR3 spans 13 amino acids. The CDR3 here is CASSVVPGDEQFF. DNA of the CDR3: TGTGCCAGCAGCGTAGTACCGGGAGATGAGCAGTTCTTC.

J is TRBJ1-1 and V is TRBV11-3, with TRBD1 identical over 10 bases. Germline lookup yields CDR1 SGHNT and CDR2 YENEEA. The ends lost 6 bases at V and 4 bases at J; junction bases unmatched: 5. The CDR3 sequence is 14 residues long. CDR3 in amino acids: CASSTGTGVTEAFF. The CDR3 nucleotides read TGTGCCAGCAGTACGGGGACAGGGGTCACTGAAGCTTTCTTT.

The chain has TRBV7-8 and TRBJ1-4; D is perhaps TRBD1 (5 bases). The CDR3 length is 12 residues. CDR1 and CDR2 from the germline V gene are SGHVS and FQNEAQ. Deletions cut 3 bases from V and 8 bases from J, with 7 bases between. CDR3 residues: CASSFNREKLFF. The CDR3 nucleotides are TGTGCCAGCAGCTTTAACAGGGAAAAACTGTTTTTT. The entire variable domain, with the rest obtained from reference TRBV7-8 and TRBJ1-4, is as follows: GAGVSQSPRYKVAKRGQDVALRCDPISGHVSLFWYQQALGQGPEFLTYFQNEAQLDKSGLPSDRFFAERPEGSVSTLKIQRTQQEDSAVYLCASSFNREKLFFGSGTQLSVL.

This chain connects TRBV7-9 to TRBJ2-2, with D perhaps being TRBD1 or TRBD2 (6 bases each). The CDR3 consists of 16 residues. Trimming stripped 5 bases from V and 2 bases from J, with 15 bases between. Per the germline V gene, CDR1 is SEHNR and CDR2 is FQNEAQ (reference sequence). CDR3 residues: CASSHGGQGNTGELFF. CDR3 sequence (DNA): TGTGCCAGCAGCCATGGGGGGCAGGGAAACACCGGGGAGCTGTTTTTT. Full variable domain (outside the CDR3, taken from reference TRBV7-9 and TRBJ2-2): DTGVSQNPRHKITKRGQNVTFRCDPISEHNRLYWYRQTLGQGPEFLTYFQNEAQLEKSRLLSDRFSAERPKGSFSTLEIQRTEQGDSAMYLCASSHGGQGNTGELFFGEGSRLTVL.

CDR3 bases: TGTGCCAGCAGTTACTCCCACACGTACCAAGAGACCCAGTACTTC. Translation gives CASSYSHTYQETQYF. The J gene is TRBJ2-5, the V gene TRBV6-6; D is uncertain. The germline gives CDR1 MNHNY, CDR2 SVGAGI (reference sequence). CDR3 length: 15 amino acids. Deletions cut 0 bases from V and 0 bases from J, with 8 bases between.

This clone was seen a handful of times. The chain recombines TRBV9 with TRBJ1-2; D not certain. Per germline, CDR1 SGDLS and CDR2 YYNGEE. Trimming took off 0 bases at V and 5 bases at J, with 14 bases between the two ends. There are 15 residues in the CDR3. CDR3 DNA sequence: TGTGCCAGCAGCGTAGCTATTGGACCGGGGTATGGCTACACCTTC. Translated: CASSVAIGPGYGYTF.

The chain joins TRBV7-9 to TRBJ2-7; 8 bases align to TRBD1. Germline V gene sequence: CDR1 SEHNR, CDR2 FQNEAQ (reference sequence). The CDR3 runs to 14 residues. The junction had 3 bases not matched to a gene; V was cut back by 5 bases and J by 0 bases. The CDR3 sequence: CASSRDRNSYEQYF. CDR3 sequence (DNA): TGTGCCAGCAGCAGGGACAGGAACTCCTACGAGCAGTACTTC.

As concerns this clone: Within the sample, other DNA sequences also encode this same CDR3. The CDR3 is CASSLGQGDGYTF. CDR3 sequence (DNA): TGTGCCAGTAGTCTGGGACAGGGAGATGGCTACACCTTC. J is TRBJ1-2 and V is TRBV19; 9 bases line up with TRBD1. V lost 5 bases and J lost 6; bases outside the gene matches: 4. Germline V gene lookup returns CDR1 LNHDA and CDR2 SQIVND (reference sequence). The CDR3 has 13 residues.

This clone was counted only a few times. This chain uses TRBV6-6 with TRBJ1-6, with D uncertain. The V gene's germline CDR1 is MNHNY and CDR2 SVGAGI (reference sequence). The CDR3 consists of 16 residues. V lost 6 bases to trimming and J lost 0 bases, with 12 bases between them. The CDR3 DNA reads TGTGCCAGCAGAGATCCCGGGAGCTCCTATAATTCACCCCTCCACTTT. It is translated as CASRDPGSSYNSPLHF.

By sample fraction, this clone is medium-sized. As DNA, the CDR3 is TGTGCCAGCAGCCGGCTGGGAAACATGAACACTGAAGCTTTCTTT. Translating it yields CASSRLGNMNTEAFF. J is TRBJ1-1 and V is TRBV7-9; D unclear. Germline V gene sequence: CDR1 SEHNR, CDR2 FQNEAQ (reference sequence). CDR3 length: 15 amino acids. V was trimmed by 5 bases and J by 0 bases, leaving 13 bases between them.

The rearrangement uses TRBV7-2 and TRBJ2-3, with D perhaps assigned TRBD1 or TRBD2 (5 bases each). Trimming pared 8 bases from V and 1 base from J, leaving 13 bases between. Germline assignment: CDR1 SGHTA and CDR2 FQGNSA. This CDR3 spans 14 amino acids. CDR3 region: CASFYPGRTDTQYF. The CDR3 DNA reads as TGTGCCAGCTTTTATCCGGGGCGCACAGATACGCAGTATTTT.

This chain links TRBV19 with TRBJ1-5; no clear D gene. Germline V gene lookup returns CDR1 LNHDA and CDR2 SQIVND (reference sequence). Trimming took off 5 bases at V and 9 bases at J, with 11 bases between the two ends. The CDR3 has 12 amino acids. CDR3 region: CASSWEGLPQHF. CDR3 in DNA: TGTGCCAGTAGTTGGGAGGGTTTGCCCCAGCATTTT. The variable domain in full, with the rest retrieved from reference TRBV19 and TRBJ1-5, is DGGITQSPKYLFRKEGQNVTLSCEQNLNHDAMYWYRQDPGQGLRLIYYSQIVNDFQKGDIAEGYSVSREKKESFPLTVTSAQKNPTAFYLCASSWEGLPQHFGDGTRLSIL.

The CDR3 sequence: CASRAVGSYNSPLHF. The CDR3 region has the DNA TGTGCCAGCAGAGCAGTGGGGTCCTATAATTCACCCCTCCACTTT. V usage is TRBV7-2 and J usage is TRBJ1-6; D gene uncertain. Germline V gives CDR1 SGHTA, CDR2 FQGNSA. The CDR3 extends over 15 amino acids. V was clipped by 6 bases and J by 1 base, with 10 bases between them.

This clone has more than one count but fewer than ten. DNA for the CDR3: TGTGCCAGTAGTACCCCGGGGGAAAGAGCCAAAAACATTCAGTACTTC. Protein product: CASSTPGERAKNIQYF. The chain recombines TRBV19 with TRBJ2-4; TRBD2 is a possible D gene (6 bases). CDR3 length: 16 amino acids. Germline V gene sequence: CDR1 LNHDA, CDR2 SQIVND (reference sequence). V lost 4 bases and J 0 bases, leaving 13 bases between the germline ends.

The V and J genes are TRBV5-6 and TRBJ2-2, with 7 nucleotides matching TRBD1. The CDR3 has 15 amino acids. With 9 bases clipped from V and 5 bases from J, the junction kept 13 bases outside the gene matches. Germline V gene data show CDR1 as SGHDT and CDR2 as YYEEEE. The CDR3 spells CATKGTGEWTGELFF. DNA of the CDR3: TGTGCCACCAAGGGAACAGGGGAGTGGACCGGGGAGCTGTTTTTT. Using reference TRBV5-6 and TRBJ2-2 for the parts outside the CDR3, the full variable domain is DAGVTQSPTHLIKTRGQQVTLRCSPKSGHDTVSWYQQALGQGPQFIFQYYEEEERQRGNFPDRFSGHQFPNYSSELNVNALLLGDSALYLCATKGTGEWTGELFFGEGSRLTVL.

The chain recombines TRBV7-2 with TRBJ2-7, with D perhaps TRBD1 or TRBD2 (6 bases each). CDR3 length: 17 amino acids. V gave up 1 base and J gave up 4 bases, with 20 bases separating them. Germline lookup yields CDR1 SGHTA and CDR2 FQGNSA. Here the CDR3 DNA reads TGTGCCAGCAGCTTAGTCCACAGGGACTCATCCCTGTACGAGCAGTACTTC. It specifies CASSLVHRDSSLYEQYF.

J is TRBJ2-2 and V is TRBV19, with TRBD1 matching over 7 bases. Per the germline V gene, CDR1 is LNHDA and CDR2 is SQIVND (reference sequence). The CDR3 runs to 15 residues. The junction had 2 bases not matched to a gene; V was cut back by 4 bases and J by 0 bases. For the CDR3, the DNA is TGTGCCAGTAGTAGAGACAGGGCGAACACCGGGGAGCTGTTTTTT. It specifies CASSRDRANTGELFF. The full variable domain, with the rest looked up from reference TRBV19 and TRBJ2-2, is DGGITQSPKYLFRKEGQNVTLSCEQNLNHDAMYWYRQDPGQGLRLIYYSQIVNDFQKGDIAEGYSVSREKKESFPLTVTSAQKNPTAFYLCASSRDRANTGELFFGEGSRLTVL.

This rearrangement joins TRBV7-6 to TRBJ2-5; no clear D gene. V was clipped by 2 bases and J by 5 bases, with 3 bases between them. The CDR3 loop spans 11 amino acids. Germline V gene sequence: CDR1 SGHVS, CDR2 FNYEAQ. CDR3 DNA sequence: TGTGCCAGCAGCTTAACTGAGACCCAGTACTTC. It is translated as CASSLTETQYF. The variable domain in full, completed from reference TRBV7-6 and TRBJ2-5, reads GAGVSQSPRYKVTKRGQDVALRCDPISGHVSLYWYRQALGQGPEFLTYFNYEAQQDKSGLPNDRFSAERPEGSISTLTIQRTEQRDSAMYRCASSLTETQYFGPGTRLLVL.

This rearrangement joins TRBV7-8 to TRBJ2-7, with no clear D. Trimming pared 2 bases from V and 3 bases from J, leaving 5 bases between. CDR1 is SGHVS and CDR2 is FQNEAQ in the germline V gene. This CDR3 has 12 amino acids. CDR3 residues: CASSLSFYEQYF. CDR3 DNA: TGTGCCAGCAGCTTAAGTTTCTACGAGCAGTACTTC.

This clone was seen more than once but under ten times. CDR3: CAISESGGTEAFF. CDR3 nucleotide sequence: TGTGCCATCAGTGAGTCCGGCGGGACTGAAGCTTTCTTT. The chain employs TRBV10-3 and TRBJ1-1; no clear D gene. CDR1 ENHRY and CDR2 SYGVKD come from the germline V gene. This CDR3 comprises 13 residues. V dropped 0 bases and J dropped 5 bases, with 7 bases sitting between them.

V usage is TRBV13 and J usage is TRBJ1-1; tentative D call: TRBD1 (5 bases). There are 16 residues in the CDR3. Trimming removed 4 bases at V and 4 bases at J, with 19 bases between. The germline V gene has CDR1 PRHDT and CDR2 FYEKMQ (reference sequence). The CDR3 sequence is CASSSRDGGGGTEAFF. CDR3 bases: TGTGCCAGCAGCTCCCGAGATGGGGGGGGGGGCACTGAAGCTTTCTTT.

This rearrangement joins TRBV9 to TRBJ1-6, with TRBD1 matching over 7 bases. Trimming at V came to 2 bases and at J to 7 bases, leaving 15 bases not matched to a gene. Germline CDR1 reads SGDLS; CDR2 reads YYNGEE. There are 18 residues in the CDR3. The CDR3 DNA reads as TGTGCCAGCAGCGTCCAACCGGGACAGCTACCTTCGAATTCACCCCTCCACTTT. This encodes CASSVQPGQLPSNSPLHF.

This rearrangement joins TRBV4-1 to TRBJ1-3; 11 bases match TRBD1. CDR1 and CDR2 from the germline V gene are MGHRA and YSYEKL. After removal of 3 bases from V and 3 bases from J, the junction contained 10 bases not matched to a gene. The CDR3 extends over 18 amino acids. CDR3 sequence (DNA): TGCGCCAGCAGCCAGGAAGGACAGGGGGCGTCGAGTGGAAACACCATATATTTT. Protein: CASSQEGQGASSGNTIYF.

The rearrangement links TRBV30 to TRBJ1-6; the match to TRBD1 covers 10 bases. This CDR3 is 14 amino acids long. From germline, CDR1 is GTSNPN and CDR2 SVGIG (reference sequence). The ends lost 2 bases at V and 9 bases at J; junction bases unmatched: 4. DNA for the CDR3: TGTGCCTGGAGTCCGGGACAGGGGACTTCACCCCTCCACTTT. Amino acids: CAWSPGQGTSPLHF.

This chain links TRBV5-1 with TRBJ2-3; TRBD2 matches at 7 bases. Trimming removed 3 bases from V and 2 bases from J; junction bases left unmatched: 6. Germline V gene sequence: CDR1 SGHRS, CDR2 YFSETQ. The CDR3 length is 15 residues. The CDR3 nucleotides read TGCGCCAGCAGCTGGGGAGGGGCTTACACAGATACGCAGTATTTT. Its protein is CASSWGGAYTDTQYF.